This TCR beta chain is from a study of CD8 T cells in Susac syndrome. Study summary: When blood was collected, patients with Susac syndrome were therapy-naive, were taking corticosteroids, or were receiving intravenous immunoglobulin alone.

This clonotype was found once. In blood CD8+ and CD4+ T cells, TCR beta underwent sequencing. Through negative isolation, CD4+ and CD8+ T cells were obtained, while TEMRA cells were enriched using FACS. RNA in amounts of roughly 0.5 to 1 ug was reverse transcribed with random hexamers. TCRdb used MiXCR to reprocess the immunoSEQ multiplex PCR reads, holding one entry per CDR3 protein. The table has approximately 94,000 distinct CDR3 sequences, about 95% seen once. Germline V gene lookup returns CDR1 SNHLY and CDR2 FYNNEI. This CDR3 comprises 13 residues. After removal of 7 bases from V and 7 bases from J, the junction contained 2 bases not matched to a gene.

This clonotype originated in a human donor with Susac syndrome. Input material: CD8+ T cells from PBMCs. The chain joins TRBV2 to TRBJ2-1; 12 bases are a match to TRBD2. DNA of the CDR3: TGTGCCAGCAACGGACTAGCGGGAAATGAGCAGTTCTTC. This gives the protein CASNGLAGNEQFF. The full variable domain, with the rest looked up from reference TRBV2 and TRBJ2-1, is EPEVTQTPSHQVTQMGQEVILRCVPISNHLYFYWYRQILGQKVEFLVSFYNNEISEKSEIFDDQFSVERPDGSNFTLKIRSTKLEDSAMYFCASNGLAGNEQFFGPGTRLTVL.